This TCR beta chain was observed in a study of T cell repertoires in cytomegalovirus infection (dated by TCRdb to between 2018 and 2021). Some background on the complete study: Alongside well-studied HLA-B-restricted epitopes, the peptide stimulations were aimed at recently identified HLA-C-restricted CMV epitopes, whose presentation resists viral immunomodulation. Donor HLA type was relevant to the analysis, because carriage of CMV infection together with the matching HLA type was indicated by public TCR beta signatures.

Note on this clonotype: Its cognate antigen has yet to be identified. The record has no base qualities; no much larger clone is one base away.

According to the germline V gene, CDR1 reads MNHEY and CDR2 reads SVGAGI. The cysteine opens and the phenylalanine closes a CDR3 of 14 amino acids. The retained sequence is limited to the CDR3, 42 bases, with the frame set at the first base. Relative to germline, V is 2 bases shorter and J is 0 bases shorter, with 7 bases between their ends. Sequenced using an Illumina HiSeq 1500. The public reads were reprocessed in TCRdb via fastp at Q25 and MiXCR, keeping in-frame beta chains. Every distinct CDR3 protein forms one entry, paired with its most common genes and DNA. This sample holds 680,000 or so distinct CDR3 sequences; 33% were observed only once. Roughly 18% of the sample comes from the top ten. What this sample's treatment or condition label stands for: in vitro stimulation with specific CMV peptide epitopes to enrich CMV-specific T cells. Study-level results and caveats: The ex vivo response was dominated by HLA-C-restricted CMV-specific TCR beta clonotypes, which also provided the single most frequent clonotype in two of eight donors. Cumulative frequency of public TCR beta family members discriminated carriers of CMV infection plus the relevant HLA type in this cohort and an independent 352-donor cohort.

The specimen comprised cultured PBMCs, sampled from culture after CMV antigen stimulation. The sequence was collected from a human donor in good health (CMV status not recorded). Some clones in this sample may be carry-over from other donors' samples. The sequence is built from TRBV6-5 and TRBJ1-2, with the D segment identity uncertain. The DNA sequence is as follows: TGTGCCAGCAGTTACAGAGCAGCTAACTATGGCTACACCTTC. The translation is CASSYRAANYGYTF.